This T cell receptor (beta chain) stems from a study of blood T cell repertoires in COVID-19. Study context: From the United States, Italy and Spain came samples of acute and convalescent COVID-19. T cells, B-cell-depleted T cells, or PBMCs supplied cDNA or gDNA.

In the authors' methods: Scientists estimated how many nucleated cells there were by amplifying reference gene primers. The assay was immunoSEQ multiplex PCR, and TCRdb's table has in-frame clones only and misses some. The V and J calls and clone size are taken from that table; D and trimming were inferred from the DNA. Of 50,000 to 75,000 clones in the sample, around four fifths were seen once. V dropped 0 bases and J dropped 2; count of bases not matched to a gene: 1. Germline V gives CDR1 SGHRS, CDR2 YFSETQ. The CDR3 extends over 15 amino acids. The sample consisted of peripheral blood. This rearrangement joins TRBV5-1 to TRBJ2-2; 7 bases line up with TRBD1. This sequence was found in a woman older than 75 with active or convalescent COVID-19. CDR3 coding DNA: TGCGCCAGCAGCTTGGGACAGGGTAACACCGGGGAGCTGTTTTTT. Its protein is CASSLGQGNTGELFF.